This passage covers 29 T cell receptor beta chains from one sample sequenced in a study of T cells in Graves' hyperthyroidism and ophthalmopathy. The investigators amplified TCR beta CDR3 regions from RNA transcripts. The TCR CDR3 was amplified in a first-round RT-PCR using the HTBI primer set. TCRdb reprocessed the multiplex PCR reads with MiXCR, giving one entry per CDR3 protein. The sample shows about 300,000 distinct CDR3 sequences, 25% to 30% of them seen only once. The sequenced material came from blood. The receptors shown here come from a man aged 35 to 55 with Graves' hyperthyroidism that later progressed to Graves' ophthalmopathy.

The chain uses TRBV6-1 and TRBJ1-5, with a weak D call TRBD1 (5 bases). V gave up 1 base and J gave up 3 bases, with 7 bases separating them. From germline, CDR1 is MNHNS and CDR2 SASEGT. The CDR3 has 14 amino acids. The CDR3 is CASSEGGTNQPQHF. The CDR3 region has the DNA TGTGCCAGCAGTGAAGGGGGGACCAATCAGCCCCAGCATTTT.

This clonotype was counted between two and nine times. V usage is TRBV6-2 or TRBV6-3 and J usage is TRBJ1-1; unclear D gene. The CDR3 is 12 amino acids. Trimming took 6 bases from V and 7 from J, leaving 12 bases between them. Germline assignment: CDR1 MNHEY and CDR2 SVGEGT. The CDR3 loop reads CASSLIRDEAFF. In nucleotides, the CDR3 is TGTGCCAGCAGCCTCATTAGGGATGAAGCTTTCTTT.

This clonotype has at least ten counts. The CDR3 DNA reads TGCGCCAGCAGCCAAGAGCTCTACCCGTACAGGGCGATCATGAACACTGAAGCTTTCTTT. Translated, it gives CASSQELYPYRAIMNTEAFF. The chain uses TRBV4-1 and TRBJ1-1, with D maybe TRBD1 (6 bases). Per the germline V gene, CDR1 is MGHRA and CDR2 is YSYEKL. The V and J ends lost 0 bases and 0 bases respectively, with 23 bases between them. This CDR3 spans 20 amino acids.

In its sample, this clonotype was seen many times. V is TRBV20-1 and J is TRBJ2-7; 10 bases fit TRBD1. CDR3 length equals 14 residues. Germline V gene data show CDR1 as DFQATT and CDR2 as SNEGSKA (reference sequence). The J segment lost 2 bases and the V segment lost 5 bases, leaving 6 bases of the junction unmatched. The DNA for the CDR3 is TGCAGTGCTCAGGACAGGGGGAAGGCCTACGAGCAGTACTTC. Encoded protein: CSAQDRGKAYEQYF.

The table lists this clonotype with many counts. The chain carries TRBV27 and TRBJ1-5; perhaps TRBD1 as D (6 bases). This CDR3 is 13 amino acids long. Germline lookup yields CDR1 MNHEY and CDR2 SMNVEV (reference sequence). Deletions cut 6 bases from V and 5 bases from J, with 11 bases between. The CDR3 region is CASREGEYQPQHF. CDR3 sequence (DNA): TGTGCCAGCAGAGAGGGGGAGTATCAGCCCCAGCATTTT.

The chain recombines TRBV11-2 with TRBJ2-7, with D possibly being TRBD1 or TRBD2 (6 bases each). The CDR3 runs to 16 residues. V was cut by 5 bases and J by 4 bases, with 21 bases left in between. Germline loops: CDR1 SGHAT, CDR2 FQNNGV. The CDR3 here is CASSLLKTGGAYEQYF. CDR3 bases: TGTGCCAGCAGCCTATTAAAGACCGGGGGCGCTTACGAGCAGTACTTC.

This clonotype was counted ten times or more. This chain links TRBV6-1 with TRBJ1-6; 9 nucleotides agree with TRBD1. V was clipped by 10 bases and J by 7 bases; unmatched bases: 2. The CDR3 runs 12 residues. Per germline, CDR1 MNHNS and CDR2 SASEGT. CDR3 in amino acids: CATGTGNSPLHF. CDR3 coding DNA: TGTGCCACCGGGACAGGGAATTCACCCCTCCACTTT.

This clonotype was recorded a few times. The junction differs from germline at one of its ends, possibly a read error. CDR3 in DNA: TGTGCCAGTAGTATCTCCCCGCAGTCCTATAGCTACACCTTC. Translating gives CASSISPQSYSYTF. V gene TRBV19 combines with J gene TRBJ1-2; D is uncertain. This CDR3 region has 14 residues. The V gene's germline CDR1 is LNHDA and CDR2 SQIVND (reference sequence).

The table lists this clonotype with many counts. The chain combines TRBV5-8 with TRBJ1-5, with D unresolved. The length of the CDR3 is 13 residues. Germline V gives CDR1 SGHTS, CDR2 YDEGEE. Trimming removed 1 base from V and 7 bases from J, with 9 bases in between. The DNA for the CDR3 is TGTGCCAGCAGCTTGCCCCTTCCGCAGCCCCAGCATTTT. Protein product: CASSLPLPQPQHF.

This clonotype was counted many times. The chain couples TRBV28 to TRBJ2-7; D is unresolved. The CDR3 has 14 amino acids. The V gene's germline CDR1 is MDHEN and CDR2 SYDVKM. V was pared by 3 bases and J by 1 base, with 10 bases between. The CDR3 nucleotides are TGTGCCAGCAGTTTTAGGGCAGTTTCCTACGAGCAGTACTTC. Translation gives CASSFRAVSYEQYF.

This clonotype was found many times. The chain combines TRBV7-9 with TRBJ2-2; 8 bases fit TRBD2. V lost 3 bases, J lost 5 bases, and 5 bases stayed unmatched. The CDR3 consists of 15 residues. CDR1 SEHNR and CDR2 FQNEAQ come from the germline V gene (reference sequence). The CDR3 coding sequence is TGTGCCAGCAGCTTCACTAGCGGAGGGACCGGGGAGCTGTTTTTT. Residues: CASSFTSGGTGELFF. Variable domain in full (rest from reference TRBV7-9 and TRBJ2-2): DTGVSQNPRHKITKRGQNVTFRCDPISEHNRLYWYRQTLGQGPEFLTYFQNEAQLEKSRLLSDRFSAERPKGSFSTLEIQRTEQGDSAMYLCASSFTSGGTGELFFGEGSRLTVL.

The rearrangement joins TRBV11-2 to TRBJ2-7; 7 bases match TRBD1. This CDR3 contains 15 residues. The germline V gene has CDR1 SGHAT and CDR2 FQNNGV. V lost 1 base to trimming and J lost 3 bases; unmatched junction nucleotides: 6. CDR3 nucleotides: TGTGCCAGCAGCTTAGGAGGACAGGCGGACTACGAGCAGTACTTC. Residues: CASSLGGQADYEQYF.

This clonotype was seen more than once but under ten times. The junction shows a germline mismatch at one end, possibly a read error. The chain links TRBV3-1 to TRBJ2-2; 8 nucleotides line up with TRBD2. The germline V gene encodes CDR1 LGHDT and CDR2 YNNKEL (reference sequence). The CDR3 extends over 16 amino acids. CDR3 region: CASSQNSGTNTGELSF. Written as DNA, the CDR3 is TGTGCCAGCAGCCAGAATAGCGGGACGAACACCGGGGAGCTGTCTTTT.

This clonotype came up many times. The V gene is TRBV28, the J gene TRBJ2-2; TRBD1 matches 7 bases. V shed 7 bases, J shed 6 bases, and the junction held 14 bases outside the gene matches. The CDR3 consists of 16 residues. Per the germline V gene, CDR1 is MDHEN and CDR2 is SYDVKM. As DNA, the CDR3 is TGTGCCAGCAAGCTCGCGGCTAGGGGGCGGTCCGGGGAGCTGTTTTTT. This encodes CASKLAARGRSGELFF.

This clonotype was recorded once. The chain recombines TRBV6-1 with TRBJ1-3; D ambiguous. This CDR3 is built from 15 residues. V was trimmed by 6 bases and J by 2 bases, leaving 14 bases between them. The germline CDR1 and CDR2 sequences are MNHNS and SASEGT. The CDR3 here is CASSTAGRTGNTIYF. The CDR3 bases are TGTGCCAGCAGCACGGCGGGGAGAACTGGAAACACCATATATTTT.

This clonotype was counted a few times. This chain uses TRBV6-1 with TRBJ2-5, with 9 nucleotides matching TRBD2. CDR3 size: 16 residues. J gave up 4 bases and V 7 bases, and 13 bases lay outside the gene matches. Germline V gives CDR1 MNHNS, CDR2 SASEGT. CDR3 DNA: TGTGCCAGCACCCCGTGGCGGGGGGGCCTGGGAGAGACCCAGTACTTC. It specifies CASTPWRGGLGETQYF.

This clonotype was counted many times. The rearrangement links TRBV6-1 to TRBJ1-1, with a weak D call TRBD1 (5 bases). The germline V and J ends were trimmed by 6 bases and 6 bases, with 17 bases remaining between them. CDR1 and CDR2 from the germline V gene are MNHNS and SASEGT. The CDR3 consists of 14 residues. This CDR3 reads CASSSGLSGAEAFF. The CDR3 bases are TGTGCCAGCAGCTCGGGACTCTCAGGTGCTGAAGCTTTCTTT.

This clonotype appeared many times. V and J are TRBV27 and TRBJ2-7; the D gene is possibly TRBD2 (5 bases). Germline values: CDR1 MNHEY, CDR2 SMNVEV (reference sequence). This CDR3 has 14 residues. V lost 6 bases and J 3 bases, leaving 15 bases between the germline ends. DNA for the CDR3: TGTGCCAGCAGCACCACCGGGAAATTCTACGAGCAGTACTTC. It is translated as CASSTTGKFYEQYF.

This clonotype came up many times. The V gene is TRBV28, the J gene TRBJ1-2; D gene uncertain. There are 13 residues in the CDR3. V lost 7 bases to trimming and J lost 5 bases, with 14 bases between them. Germline CDR1 is MDHEN and CDR2 is SYDVKM. Here the CDR3 reads CASTTPRVYGYTF. As DNA, the CDR3 is TGTGCCAGCACCACACCGAGGGTATATGGCTACACCTTC.

This clonotype came up once. The rearrangement links TRBV11-3 to TRBJ1-1, with a weak D call TRBD1 (5 bases). The CDR3 is 14 residues long. V was cut by 8 bases and J by 5 bases, with 18 bases left in between. Germline loops: CDR1 SGHNT, CDR2 YENEEA. DNA of the CDR3: TGTGCCAGCGAGGACGGGGGGGTAGGGACTGAAGCTTTCTTT. This codes for CASEDGGVGTEAFF.

This clonotype was picked up many times. CDR3 amino acids: CASSYASRLNTGELFF. DNA of the CDR3: TGTGCCAGCAGTTACGCCAGTAGGCTGAACACCGGGGAGCTGTTTTTT. The chain has TRBV12-3 or TRBV12-4 and TRBJ2-2; the D is unclear. There are 16 residues in the CDR3. Trimming left V 4 bases short and J 1 base short, with 13 bases between.

This clonotype was detected ten times or more. The chain combines TRBV6-5 with TRBJ2-4, with D possibly matching TRBD2 (6 bases). The V end was cut by 6 bases, the J end by 0 bases, with 15 bases between. The CDR3 is made up of 16 amino acids. Per germline, CDR1 MNHEY and CDR2 SVGAGI. CDR3 bases: TGTGCCAGCAGGCCCCCGCGAGCGGGAGCCAAAAACATTCAGTACTTC. The encoded protein is CASRPPRAGAKNIQYF.

This clonotype was found many times. This chain links TRBV10-3 with TRBJ1-5; a possible D gene is TRBD1 (5 bases). V was shortened by 5 bases and J by 7 bases, with 21 bases between the two germline ends. The CDR3 sequence is 16 residues long. CDR1 and CDR2 (germline): ENHRY, SYGVKD. DNA of the CDR3: TGTGCCATCAGTCGATCCGAGGTTGGGGGAGGGCAGCCCCAGCATTTT. It is translated as CAISRSEVGGGQPQHF.

This clonotype was observed many times. The rearrangement joins TRBV6-5 to TRBJ1-1; possibly TRBD1 for D (5 bases). V was cut by 0 bases and J by 3 bases, with 8 bases left in between. Germline CDR1 reads MNHEY; CDR2 reads SVGAGI. The CDR3 is made up of 14 amino acids. CDR3 protein: CASSYSTVYTEAFF. CDR3 DNA sequence: TGTGCCAGCAGTTACTCGACAGTATACACTGAAGCTTTCTTT.

This clonotype has ten or more counts. A read error may be the cause here, since a much bigger clone is one base away. The CDR3: CASTVDTGELFF. The CDR3 DNA is TGCGCCAGCACTGTGGACACCGGGGAGCTGTTTTTT. The chain is built from TRBV5-1 and TRBJ2-2; D uncertain. Germline-derived CDR1 and CDR2 are SGHRS and YFSETQ. There are 12 residues in the CDR3. V dropped 6 bases and J dropped 3 bases, with 6 bases sitting between them.

This clonotype was detected ten times or more. The chain is built from TRBV14 and TRBJ1-1, with a weak D call TRBD1 (5 bases). Trimming shortened V by 5 bases and J by 9 bases, and 16 bases separated the two germline ends. This CDR3 has 13 residues. Germline V gene data show CDR1 as SGHDN and CDR2 as FVKESK. This CDR3 reads CASSAFRDGKAFF. The CDR3 bases are TGTGCCAGCAGCGCCTTCCGGGACGGAAAAGCTTTCTTT.

This clonotype was observed many times. A much larger clone lies one base from this, so it may be a read error. The chain combines TRBV2 with TRBJ2-2; 7 positions match TRBD1. Germline V gene lookup returns CDR1 SNHLY and CDR2 FYNNEI. The CDR3 extends over 14 amino acids. J was trimmed by 4 bases and V by 6 bases; bases with no gene match: 5. Here the CDR3 DNA reads TGTGCCAGCAGGGGACAGACGACCACCGGGGAGCTGTTTTTT. It translates to CASRGQTTTGELFF.

Ten or more counts support this clonotype. CDR3 sequence (DNA): TGTGCCAGCTTGGGCGGGAACCTTGGAGATACGCAGTATTTT. Protein product: CASLGGNLGDTQYF. The chain has TRBV6-1 and TRBJ2-3, with D tentatively TRBD2 (6 bases). V was pared by 8 bases and J by 5 bases, with 17 bases between. CDR1 MNHNS and CDR2 SASEGT come from the germline V gene. CDR3 length: 14 residues.

This clonotype was detected ten times or more. The chain couples TRBV11-2 to TRBJ2-4; weak D call: TRBD2 (5 bases). The CDR3 runs 14 residues. V lost 3 bases to trimming and J lost 8 bases, with 14 bases between them. Germline V gene lookup returns CDR1 SGHAT and CDR2 FQNNGV. Written as DNA, the CDR3 is TGTGCCAGCAGCTTCCCCGGGGAAGCGGACATTCAGTACTTC. It codes for CASSFPGEADIQYF.